This T cell receptor beta chain derives from a study of PD-1 blockade in classical Hodgkin lymphoma. General study findings and limits: According to reports, newly diagnosed patients had lower baseline TCR diversity than healthy donors, and relapsed/refractory patients had lower baseline TCR diversity still.

The CDR3 covers 15 residues. V lost 2 bases, J lost 2 bases, and 13 bases lay in between. Germline CDR1 reads MDHEN; CDR2 reads SYDVKM. The time point denotes: cycle 4 day 1 (C4D1), after six to seven weeks of nivolumab. With no exception, relapse followed autologous stem cell transplantation in all patients, and brentuximab vedotin exposure varied. For this clone: What it binds is unknown.

Generated by immunoSEQ multiplex PCR, the TCRdb table keeps only in-frame clones and is missing some. In the table there are about 96,000 clones, 93% of which are singletons. The clonotype comes from a human donor with classical Hodgkin lymphoma. The source material was peripheral blood mononuclear cells (PBMCs), sampled before the fourth cycle of nivolumab. This chain links TRBV28 with TRBJ2-7; D is unresolved. CDR3 in amino acids: CASSLRPSGPYEQYF. In DNA, the CDR3 is TGTGCCAGCAGTTTACGTCCTTCCGGTCCCTACGAGCAGTACTTC.